At least ten counts were recorded for the clone carrying this TCR beta chain. The entry originates in a study of T-cell reconstitution after alpha-beta-depleted transplantation in children. Using unique molecular identifiers, the investigators prepared the TCRbeta library. In TCRdb, the PCR reads were re-called with MiXCR into one record per CDR3 protein. The sample lists roughly 180,000 distinct CDR3 sequences, more than 12% occurring once. The CDR3 is 14 residues long. Trimming took 3 bases from V and 3 from J, leaving 10 bases between them. Per the germline V gene, CDR1 is SGHTA and CDR2 is FQGNSA.

The chain couples TRBV7-2 to TRBJ2-3; no definite D call. The sample in question was PBMCs from the stem cell graft donor, obtained from the stem cell graft. The sequence was obtained from a human donor who donated a stem cell graft to a child with acute lymphoblastic leukemia. CDR3 amino acids: CASSFDWITDTQYF. In DNA form, the CDR3 reads TGTGCCAGCAGCTTCGACTGGATTACAGATACGCAGTATTTT.